This TCR beta chain was recorded in a study of control samples from healthy donors and cancer patients. Libraries were prepared by immunoSEQ multiplex PCR; TCRdb keeps only in-frame clonotypes and omits some of them. This table holds over 200,000 clones, roughly 87% found once. This clone was counted a single time. Trimming removed 1 base from V and 3 bases from J, with 12 bases in between. Germline V gene data show CDR1 as MNHNS and CDR2 as SASEGT. The CDR3 runs to 15 residues. The genes are TRBV6-1 and TRBJ1-2, with TRBD1 as a possible D gene (6 bases). Sequenced material: PBMCs. This clonotype was obtained from an older woman with lung cancer. In DNA, the CDR3 is TGTGCCAGCAGTGAAGATACAGGGACTCACTATGGCTACACCTTC. As protein: CASSEDTGTHYGYTF.